These 5 T cell receptor beta chains were all obtained from the same sample, sequenced in a study of shared clonotypes between healthy human individuals (dated by TCRdb to the early 2020s). CD8 naive samples consisted of CD45RO-negative cells that were positively selected for CCR7, yielding a CD45RA+CCR7+ population without TemRA cells. Libraries were built with the immunoSEQ multiplex PCR assay. TCRdb obtained this table from immuneACCESS and retained in-frame rearrangements with V and J assigned. These tables miss some clones; where compared with another copy, unresolved V genes account for less than half of the shortfall, and the remainder is unexplained. The sample table records hundreds of thousands of clones; over 95% of these occur just once. Over 0.09% of the sample rests with the top ten. Sequencing was carried out using naive CD8+ T cells sorted from blood. Read against the paper, the sample's cell subset or site label means: CD45RA+CCR7+. The receptors originated from a woman in her 30s in good health.

The rearrangement joins TRBV6-5 to TRBJ2-3; TRBD1 aligns across 7 bases. Germline-derived CDR1 and CDR2 are MNHEY and SVGAGI. The CDR3 runs to 12 residues. V lost 6 bases and J lost 9; bases outside the gene matches: 6. The CDR3 DNA reads TGTGCCAGCAGCACACGAGGGGGCACGCAGTATTTT. Translation: CASSTRGGTQYF.

This rearrangement joins TRBV10-3 to TRBJ2-7; no definite D call. Germline V lookup: CDR1 ENHRY, CDR2 SYGVKD. Trimming left V 6 bases short and J 3 bases short, with 6 bases between. This CDR3 is 11 amino acids long. This chain's CDR3 is CAIRVGYEQYF. The CDR3 DNA reads TGTGCCATCAGGGTCGGCTACGAGCAGTACTTC.

V and J are TRBV7-8 and TRBJ1-1; possibly TRBD1 for D (6 bases). Germline lookup yields CDR1 SGHVS and CDR2 FQNEAQ. V was shortened by 1 base and J by 3 bases, with 6 bases between the two germline ends. This CDR3 comprises 13 residues. The CDR3 sequence: CASSLEGDTEAFF. CDR3 nucleotide sequence: TGTGCCAGCAGCTTAGAGGGGGACACTGAAGCTTTCTTT.

This chain joins TRBV13 and TRBJ2-1; maybe TRBD2 (5 bases). CDR1 and CDR2 from the germline V gene are PRHDT and FYEKMQ (reference sequence). V dropped 1 base and J dropped 5 bases, with 6 bases sitting between them. This CDR3 is built from 13 residues. This CDR3 is CASSLERNNEQFF. Written as DNA, the CDR3 is TGTGCCAGCAGCTTAGAGCGGAACAATGAGCAGTTCTTC.

The chain links TRBV25-1 to TRBJ2-7, with D perhaps matching TRBD2 (5 bases). This CDR3 has 14 residues. Trimming took off 0 bases at V and 7 bases at J, with 13 bases between the two ends. Germline CDR1 and CDR2: MGHDK and SYGVNS. The chain's CDR3 is CASSEYGGLGEQYF. In DNA form, the CDR3 reads TGTGCCAGCAGTGAATACGGCGGACTGGGGGAGCAGTACTTC.